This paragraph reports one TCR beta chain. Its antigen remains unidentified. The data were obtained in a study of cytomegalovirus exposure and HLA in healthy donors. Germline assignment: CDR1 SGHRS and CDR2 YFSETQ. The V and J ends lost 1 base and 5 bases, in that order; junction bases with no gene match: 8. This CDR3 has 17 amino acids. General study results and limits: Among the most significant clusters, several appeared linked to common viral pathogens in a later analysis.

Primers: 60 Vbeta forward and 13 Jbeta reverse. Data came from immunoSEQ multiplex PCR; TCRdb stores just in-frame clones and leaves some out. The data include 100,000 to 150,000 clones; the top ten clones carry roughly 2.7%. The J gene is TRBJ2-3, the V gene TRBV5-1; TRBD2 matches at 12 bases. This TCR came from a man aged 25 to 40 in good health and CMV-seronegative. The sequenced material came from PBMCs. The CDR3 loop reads CASSLPGLAGAGDTQYF. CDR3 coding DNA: TGCGCCAGCAGCTTGCCGGGACTAGCGGGTGCGGGAGATACGCAGTATTTT.